These T cell receptor beta chains were read from a single sample in a study of beta chain features in type 1 diabetes. Method: immunoSEQ multiplex PCR; TCRdb's copy keeps in-frame clones and lacks some. The table lists 400,000 to 550,000 clones, roughly an eighth of them singletons. Sequenced input: naive CD4+ T cells from blood. These TCRs come from a woman aged 18-30 years in good health. CDR3s include the opening cysteine and the closing phenylalanine or tryptophan. D genes are given only for firm matches. Clone size appears in some rows only: once, few, many, or a class for an expanded clone.

D: NA
size: NA
V: TRBV7-2
J: TRBJ2-2
CDR3: CASSVSRAPLNTGELFF
DNA: TGTGCCAGCAGTGTCTCCCGGGCGCCGCTTAACACCGGGGAGCTGTTTTTT

D: NA
size: few
V: TRBV7-3
J: TRBJ2-3
CDR3: CASSLARDTQYF
DNA: TGTGCCAGCAGCTTGGCTAGGGATACGCAGTATTTT

D: TRBD2
size: once
V: TRBV5-4
J: TRBJ2-1
CDR3: CASSLGLALYNEQFF
DNA: TGTGCCAGCAGCTTGGGACTAGCGTTGTACAATGAGCAGTTCTTC

D: NA
size: few
V: TRBV6-6
J: TRBJ2-7
CDR3: CASSLLAIGEQYF
DNA: TGTGCCAGCAGTCTGCTAGCTATTGGGGAGCAGTACTTC

D: NA
size: NA
V: TRBV7-2
J: TRBJ2-7
CDR3: CASSLVGTALGSEQYF
DNA: TGTGCCAGCAGCTTAGTTGGGACCGCGCTGGGTAGCGAGCAGTACTTC

D: NA
size: NA
V: TRBV27
J: TRBJ2-5
CDR3: CASSPAGVVAQRSSQYF
DNA: TGTGCCAGCAGTCCTGCCGGGGTGGTAGCGCAACGGTCCTCCCAGTACTTC

D: NA
size: NA
V: TRBV28
J: TRBJ2-1
CDR3: CASSTPSMGQRLNEQFF
DNA: TGTGCCAGCAGCACACCAAGTATGGGACAACGATTGAATGAGCAGTTCTTC

D: TRBD1
size: NA
V: TRBV9
J: TRBJ1-1
CDR3: CASSKTGANTEAFF
DNA: TGTGCCAGCAGCAAGACAGGGGCTAACACTGAAGCTTTCTTT

D: NA
size: few
V: TRBV19
J: TRBJ1-1
CDR3: CASSLGRSSNTEAFF
DNA: TGTGCCAGTAGTCTGGGGAGAAGTTCGAACACTGAAGCTTTCTTT

D: NA
size: few
V: TRBV6-6
J: TRBJ2-3
CDR3: CASSYGGTDTQYF
DNA: TGTGCCAGCAGTTACGGGGGCACAGATACGCAGTATTTT

D: TRBD2
size: NA
V: TRBV5-8
J: TRBJ2-4
CDR3: CASSHGLAVLLASRNIQYF
DNA: TGTGCCAGCAGCCACGGACTAGCGGTTCTCCTTGCTTCAAGGAACATTCAGTACTTC

D: TRBD1
size: NA
V: TRBV15
J: TRBJ2-1
CDR3: CATSSRQGSYNEQFF
DNA: TGTGCCACCAGCAGCAGACAGGGAAGCTACAATGAGCAGTTCTTC

D: NA
size: few
V: TRBV4-1
J: TRBJ1-1
CDR3: CASSQGTALNTEAFF
DNA: TGCGCCAGCAGCCAAGGGACAGCTTTGAACACTGAAGCTTTCTTT

D: NA
size: few
V: TRBV30
J: TRBJ2-7
CDR3: CAWSAYRYEQYF
DNA: TGTGCCTGGAGTGCCTATAGGTACGAGCAGTACTTC

D: NA
size: NA
V: TRBV6-6
J: TRBJ2-6
CDR3: CASSYKESGANVLTF
DNA: TGTGCCAGCAGTTACAAGGAATCTGGGGCCAACGTCCTGACTTTC

D: NA
size: NA
V: TRBV9
J: TRBJ2-5
CDR3: CASSVAWDQETQYF
DNA: TGTGCCAGCAGCGTAGCTTGGGATCAAGAGACCCAGTACTTC

D: NA
size: few
V: TRBV4-2
J: TRBJ2-3
CDR3: CASSQDAPARADTQYF
DNA: TGTGCCAGCAGCCAAGATGCCCCGGCGAGGGCAGATACGCAGTATTTT

D: NA
size: NA
V: TRBV29-1
J: TRBJ1-2
CDR3: CSVVPRQDYGYTF
DNA: TGCAGCGTTGTCCCCCGACAGGACTATGGCTACACCTTC

D: TRBD2
size: NA
V: TRBV13
J: TRBJ2-3
CDR3: CASSSIAGGPSDTQYF
DNA: TGTGCCAGCAGCTCCATAGCGGGAGGGCCTTCCGATACGCAGTATTTT

D: NA
size: few
V: TRBV7-2
J: TRBJ2-7
CDR3: CASSLELASGREQYF
DNA: TGTGCCAGCAGCTTAGAGCTCGCTAGTGGGCGCGAGCAGTACTTC

D: TRBD2
size: few
V: TRBV9
J: TRBJ2-1
CDR3: CASSGTSGSYNEQFF
DNA: TGTGCCAGCAGCGGGACTAGCGGGAGCTACAATGAGCAGTTCTTC

D: NA
size: NA
V: TRBV7-8
J: TRBJ1-4
CDR3: CASSSPLSRGKLFF
DNA: TGTGCCAGCAGCTCTCCGCTCTCCCGGGGAAAACTGTTTTTT

D: NA
size: NA
V: TRBV6-6
J: TRBJ2-7
CDR3: CASSPLLGTRVIEQYF
DNA: TGTGCCAGCAGTCCCCTGCTTGGGACTCGCGTAATCGAGCAGTACTTC

D: NA
size: NA
V: TRBV15
J: TRBJ2-7
CDR3: CATSRDQTYEQYF
DNA: TGTGCCACCAGCAGGGATCAGACCTACGAGCAGTACTTC

D: NA
size: NA
V: TRBV7-9
J: TRBJ1-1
CDR3: CASAQWGSNTEAFF
DNA: TGTGCCAGCGCCCAATGGGGTTCGAACACTGAAGCTTTCTTT

D: NA
size: few
V: TRBV7-2
J: TRBJ2-2
CDR3: CASRIVGMGTGELFF
DNA: TGTGCCAGCCGTATAGTCGGGATGGGCACCGGGGAGCTGTTTTTT

D: NA
size: few
V: TRBV6-5
J: TRBJ2-5
CDR3: CASSPGRQETQYF
DNA: TGTGCCAGCAGCCCCGGCAGACAAGAGACCCAGTACTTC

D: NA
size: few
V: TRBV7-2
J: TRBJ2-3
CDR3: CASSLAGVPRDTQYF
DNA: TGTGCCAGCAGCTTAGCGGGGGTACCTAGGGATACGCAGTATTTT

D: TRBD1
size: NA
V: TRBV5-1
J: TRBJ2-5
CDR3: CASSPNPTGQETQYF
DNA: TGCGCCAGCAGCCCAAACCCGACAGGGCAAGAGACCCAGTACTTC

D: NA
size: few
V: TRBV19
J: TRBJ1-4
CDR3: CASRTATNEKLFF
DNA: TGTGCCAGTAGGACAGCAACTAATGAAAAACTGTTTTTT

D: NA
size: few
V: TRBV5-1
J: TRBJ2-5
CDR3: CASSLLELGPTGTQYF
DNA: TGCGCCAGCAGCTTGTTGGAGCTGGGACCCACCGGGACCCAGTACTTC

D: TRBD1
size: NA
V: TRBV5-1
J: TRBJ2-7
CDR3: CASMGQGLDEQYF
DNA: TGCGCCAGCATGGGACAGGGGCTCGACGAGCAGTACTTC

D: NA
size: few
V: TRBV30
J: TRBJ2-7
CDR3: CAWSVRGYEQYF
DNA: TGTGCCTGGAGTGTCAGAGGGTACGAGCAGTACTTC

D: NA
size: few
V: TRBV9
J: TRBJ1-1
CDR3: CASSVQGQNTEAFF
DNA: TGTGCCAGCAGCGTACAGGGGCAGAACACTGAAGCTTTCTTT

D: NA
size: few
V: TRBV28
J: TRBJ2-5
CDR3: CASSLTETQYF
DNA: TGTGCCAGCAGTTTGACGGAGACCCAGTACTTC

D: TRBD1
size: few
V: TRBV25-1
J: TRBJ2-7
CDR3: CASSEAGTGGSEQYF
DNA: TGTGCCAGCAGTGAAGCCGGGACAGGGGGATCCGAGCAGTACTTC

D: NA
size: NA
V: TRBV6-6
J: TRBJ2-5
CDR3: CASAADRGETQYF
DNA: TGTGCCAGCGCCGCCGATAGGGGAGAGACCCAGTACTTC

D: NA
size: NA
V: TRBV15
J: TRBJ2-5
CDR3: CATSLGWSGRGGGETQYF
DNA: TGTGCCACCAGCCTAGGGTGGAGCGGCAGGGGGGGAGGAGAGACCCAGTACTTC

D: NA
size: NA
V: TRBV9
J: TRBJ2-1
CDR3: CASSVKTPHRENNEQFF
DNA: TGTGCCAGCAGCGTCAAAACTCCACATCGGGAGAACAATGAGCAGTTCTTC

D: NA
size: few
V: TRBV7-2
J: TRBJ2-3
CDR3: CASSYRLGGSTDTQYF
DNA: TGTGCCAGCAGTTACCGACTAGGGGGAAGCACAGATACGCAGTATTTT

D: NA
size: NA
V: TRBV12-2
J: TRBJ1-2
CDR3: CASRPYRDRAAYGYTF
DNA: TGTGCAAGTCGCCCGTACCGGGACCGCGCTGCGTATGGCTACACCTTC